This T cell receptor beta chain was sequenced in a study of cytomegalovirus exposure and HLA in healthy donors. The overall study: Clustering assigned about 79% of the approximately 400 genotyped donors to the Caucasian-associated ancestry cluster. Study results and limitations: The likely explanation for a cluster of highly shared sequence variants was sequencing artifact. V- and J-gene trimming in TCR beta was tied to a missense DCLRE1C variant by an analysis performed later.

The count of this clone is one. Its antigen is unknown. The V and J ends lost 3 bases and 5 bases, in that order; junction bases with no gene match: 4. In germline, CDR1 is SGHRS, CDR2 YFSETQ. CDR3 size: 13 residues. With 60 Vbeta and 13 Jbeta primers, the PCR was carried out. Assay used: immunoSEQ multiplex PCR; TCRdb lists only in-frame clones, some missing. This sample carries 150,000 to 200,000 clones, 70% to 90% of them seen once, and the ten largest clones take around 2.1%. The TCR was taken from a man between 18 and 29 years old in good health and CMV-seropositive. Sequenced: PBMCs. V and J are TRBV5-1 and TRBJ2-7; 8 bases match TRBD1. In nucleotides, the CDR3 is TGCGCCAGCAGCTCCAGGGGGCTAAACGAGCAGTACTTC. It codes for CASSSRGLNEQYF.